This T cell receptor beta chain originates from a study of cytomegalovirus exposure and HLA in healthy donors (dated by TCRdb to the late 2010s). About the full investigation: In an earlier analysis of fewer than 750 of the donors, around 300 Gb of sequence data and just under 120 million unique TCR beta sequences from about 190 million T cells were reported. Approximately 300 gigabases of sequencing data and roughly 81 million unique TCR sequences made up an early release that covered over 550 HLA-typed donors. The genetic ancestry cluster associated with self-reported Caucasian donors included 80% to 90% of the roughly 400 genotyped donors. The aim of the study was to test whether cataloging public T cell receptors could identify signatures of past pathogen exposure. The study used immunosequencing to profile the T cell repertoires of some 600 subjects and linked those repertoires to cytomegalovirus serostatus. A separate validation cohort of over a hundred different subjects was used in addition to the roughly 670-subject first cohort. To predict cytomegalovirus infection status, the study combined high-throughput TCR immunosequencing, statistical association of individual TCRs with disease status, and machine learning. A later analysis re-analyzed previously published TCR beta repertoires from 600 to 850 donors and added high-resolution HLA genotyping to study TCR occurrence patterns. The later analysis used no new phenotypic data to find candidate immune exposures, relying instead on TCR beta sequences and their occurrence across donors. In an earlier analysis of roughly 600 of the donors, high-throughput TCR beta sequencing was used to judge whether each TCR beta V gene segment behaved as functional or pseudogenic. Donor age, sex, ethnicity and CMV serostatus were collected together with the repertoire data. In a later genetic analysis, genome-wide SNP genotypes for about 55% of the 666 donors were used, and that subset was treated as a discovery cohort. Every repertoire in the discovery cohort had been generated on one and the same sequencing platform. Both class I and class II loci were covered by HLA typing, at four-digit resolution. The number of donors typed differed by locus, with 629-630 for A, B, C, DRB1 and DQB1, roughly 520 for DQA1, about 610 for DPA1, and roughly 450 for DPB1. Because of strong linkage in the cohort, 5 or 6 DR-DQ haplotypes were treated as single units for association and clustering. Among 300 to 500 genotyped donors of the cohort, an average of about 240,000 unique TCR beta nucleotide sequences was sequenced per donor, of which about 20% were non-productive. Study-wide conclusions, independent of this receptor: In an earlier analysis of about 540 of the donors, most TCR beta V segments were observed in productive rearrangements about 87% or about 30% of the time, broadly matching IMGT annotations. Cytomegalovirus status was reported to be diagnosed by the classifier with high specificity and sensitivity in both the original and validation cohorts. Compared with the 666-donor mean, donors in an Asian-associated ancestry cluster had fewer N-insertions in productive TCRs, according to a later genetic analysis. A further reported finding was that TCR beta sequences accurately predicted the HLA-A and HLA-B alleles for most subjects in the first cohort. Immune exposure information for the cohort was limited to CMV serostatus. Because some donors lacked HLA typing at each locus, the association tests relied only on the typed subset. The authors suggested that the approach could potentially be generalized to other disease states and immunological phenotypes. In a later analysis, several top co-occurrence clusters were reported to appear linked to parvovirus B19, influenza, CMV and Epstein-Barr virus. Most CMV-associated TCR beta chains appeared to be HLA-restricted in a later analysis, and the HLA associations seemed to be driven largely by CMV exposure. A cluster of highly shared sequence variants was judged likely to be a technical artifact of the sequencing pipeline. Only TCR beta chains were sequenced in this cohort, and the absence of alpha or paired-chain data limited detectable features. Correlated functional status among segregating V segments might reflect linkage disequilibrium, but an unknown experimental factor could not be ruled out. A total of 150 or so TCR beta chains were listed by the study as associated with cytomegalovirus. Presence/absence analyses assumed roughly uniform sequencing depth across donors, an assumption that may not hold. Because counts were too low, some 17 rarely observed V segments, including chromosome 9 orphons, were excluded from the earlier analysis of several hundred of the donors. In a later analysis, the rate of TCR association differed among HLA loci, with DRB1 alleles having the most associated TCRs and HLA-C alleles having the fewest. A later analysis found that HLA-associated TCR beta chains were more clonally expanded and had lower generation probabilities than equally common non-associated chains. A few of the identified cytomegalovirus-associated TCR beta chains were confirmed in vitro to be specific for cytomegalovirus antigens. An association between a missense DCLRE1C variant and V-gene and J-gene trimming of TCR beta chains was found in a later genetic analysis and replicated in an independent cohort. In a later analysis, 16,951 TCR beta sequences were associated with specific HLA alleles at a false discovery rate of 0.05. While some public TCRs were present in many individuals, most TCR sequences turned up only very rarely across donors. When HLA alleles, especially DR and DQ, strongly co-occurred, attributing TCR associations to individual alleles was difficult.

To note about this clone: There is no known antigen for this receptor. Base-call qualities are not available, and no considerably larger clone is one nucleotide away.

The cohort consisted of some 670 healthy bone marrow donors. At the time of sampling, every cohort member was nominally healthy, though immune exposures that went unrecorded were likely present. The donor tested CMV seronegative, placing the donor among the 352 seronegative members of the cohort. A peripheral blood sample was collected from each donor, and TCR beta sequencing was performed on peripheral blood mononuclear cells. Genomic DNA extraction from the blood cell samples was performed with the Qiagen DNeasy Blood Extraction Kit. The library was obtained by the immunoSEQ multiplex PCR assay. A mixture of 60 forward primers for TCR Vbeta segments and 13 reverse primers for TCR Jbeta segments was used in the multiplex PCR. A multiplex PCR assay on genomic DNA amplified the CDR3 region of rearranged TCR beta genes. On the Illumina HiSeq System, the amplified TCR beta libraries were sequenced as 87-base-pair reads. The authors' analysis ran thus. A later analysis tallied around 82 million unique TCR beta chains across the approximately 670 repertoires, and approximately 9.9 million of those chains were shared by two or more donors. Raw reads were error-corrected and collapsed into unique sequences with a nearest-neighbor algorithm that merged closely related sequences to remove PCR and sequencing errors. Alignment of CDR3 sequences to IMGT reference sequences was used to assign V, D and J gene segments. For a sequence to be retained, a match of at least six nucleotides to both a V gene segment and a J gene segment was required. A rearrangement was called productive if the CDR3 had no stop codons and remained in frame with V and J, and every other rearrangement was called non-productive. Following IMGT convention, CDR3 was defined as the stretch from the second conserved V-encoded cysteine to the conserved J-encoded phenylalanine. The earlier analysis of about 610 of the donors excluded sequences that lacked an unambiguous match to a single V gene segment. An earlier analysis of 587 of the donors classified V segments as functional when productive rearrangements were above 56.7% and as segregating when the standard deviation between donors was above 5%. A statistical classification framework was developed to diagnose cytomegalovirus status using the catalog of TCR beta chain sequences. In a later analysis, TCR nucleotide sequences were compared against IMGT/GENE-DB human TR gene sequences so that V and J genes could be assigned. The TCRdist pipeline was used in a later analysis to assign CDR3 sequences and most-parsimonious VDJ recombination scenarios. In a later analysis, each TCR beta chain was defined by its CDR3 amino acid sequence together with its V-gene family, and reads lacking a unique V-gene family were excluded. To address suspected cross-contamination and a sequencing artifact, a later analysis removed 592 highly shared, low-generation-probability nucleotide sequences. In a later analysis, a clonal expansion index was calculated for each public chain from normalized within-repertoire ranks of inferred template counts. A later analysis computed generation probabilities with a VDJ recombination model fitted to out-of-frame rearrangements, and checked the results against IGoR. A later analysis scored TCR-TCR, TCR-HLA and TCR-CMV co-occurrence with hypergeometric tests, applying a repertoire-size bias correction to TCR pairs. False discovery rates were estimated in a later analysis by permuting HLA or CMV assignments 20 times. A later analysis grouped co-occurring TCRs with DBSCAN, adding TCRdist sequence similarity when clustering within HLA-allele-positive subsets. Co-occurrence clustering excluded repertoires with fewer than 30,000 or more than 120,000 public chains, plus five with anomalous nucleotide sharing. Here the immuneACCESS table is served through TCRdb, limited to in-frame sequences with V and J called. Missing clones are a known gap in these copies; in checked studies unresolved V genes cover under half, and the rest lacks a known reason. The DNA gave D and trimming, while V, J and clone size come from that table. The table for this sample lists 110,000 to 150,000 clones; roughly 75% of them were counted only once. The biggest ten clones account for roughly 2.9% of the sample.

The sequence came from a female donor in good health and CMV-seronegative. Sequenced: PBMCs.

The nucleotides read TGCAGCGTTGATCAAGAGGGGGGGGCGCATGGCTACACCTTC. The resulting protein is CSVDQEGGAHGYTF. The V gene is TRBV29-1 and the J gene is TRBJ1-2; matching of 6 bases hints at TRBD1 as the D gene. The CDR3 goes from the cysteine to the phenylalanine over 14 residues. CDR3 DNA is the only sequence kept; it has 42 bases, read in frame from the first base. The germline V gene gives CDR1 as SQVTM and CDR2 as ANQGSEA. Deletion took 3 bases off V and 6 bases off J, with a span of 17 bases between the germline ends.